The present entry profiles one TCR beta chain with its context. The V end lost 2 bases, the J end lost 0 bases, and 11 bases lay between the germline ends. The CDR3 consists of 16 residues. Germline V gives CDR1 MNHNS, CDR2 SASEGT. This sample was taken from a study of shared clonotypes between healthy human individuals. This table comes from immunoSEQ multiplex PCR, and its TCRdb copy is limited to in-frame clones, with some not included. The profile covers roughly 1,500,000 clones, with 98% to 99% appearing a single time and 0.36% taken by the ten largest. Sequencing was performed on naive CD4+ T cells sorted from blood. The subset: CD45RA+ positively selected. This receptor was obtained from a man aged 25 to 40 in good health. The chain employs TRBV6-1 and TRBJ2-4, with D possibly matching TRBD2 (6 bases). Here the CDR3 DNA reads TGTGCCAGCAGTGAAAGGGACTTATTAGCCAAAAACATTCAGTACTTC. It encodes CASSERDLLAKNIQYF.